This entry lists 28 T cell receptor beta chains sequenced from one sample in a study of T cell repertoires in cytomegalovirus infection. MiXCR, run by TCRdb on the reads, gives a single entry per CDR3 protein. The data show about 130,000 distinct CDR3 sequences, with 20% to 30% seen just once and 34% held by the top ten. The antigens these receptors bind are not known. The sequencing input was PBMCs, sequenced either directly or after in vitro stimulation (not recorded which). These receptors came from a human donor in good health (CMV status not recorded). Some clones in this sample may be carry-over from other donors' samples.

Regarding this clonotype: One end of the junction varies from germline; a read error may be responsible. The CDR3 bases are TGTGCCATCAGTGGGGTCAGTTACAGTGAGCAGTTCTTC. Protein product: CAISGVSYSEQFF. This rearrangement joins TRBV10-3 to TRBJ2-1; D unresolved. Germline CDR1 ENHRY, CDR2 SYGVKD. The CDR3 loop spans 13 amino acids.

Here the CDR3 DNA reads TGTGCCAGCAGTAGGGGAGTCCACAATGAGCAGTTCTTC. Its translation: CASSRGVHNEQFF. The chain joins TRBV6-1 to TRBJ2-1; the D call may be TRBD1 or TRBD2 (5 bases each). Germline V gene lookup returns CDR1 MNHNS and CDR2 SASEGT. This CDR3 contains 13 residues. V was clipped by 5 bases and J by 5 bases, with 10 bases between them.

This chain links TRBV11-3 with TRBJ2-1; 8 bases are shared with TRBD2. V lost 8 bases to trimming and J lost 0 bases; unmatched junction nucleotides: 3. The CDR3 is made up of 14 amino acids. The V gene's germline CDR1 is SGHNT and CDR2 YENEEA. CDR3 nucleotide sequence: TGTGCCAGCCGGGAGGGCCACTCCTACAATGAGCAGTTCTTC. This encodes CASREGHSYNEQFF.

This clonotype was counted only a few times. CDR3 sequence: CASSRLEAGADTQYF. In DNA form, the CDR3 reads TGTGCCAGCAGTCGCCTCGAAGCCGGCGCAGATACGCAGTATTTT. The V gene is TRBV12-3 or TRBV12-4, the J gene TRBJ2-3; no clear D gene. The CDR3 is 15 residues long. The V gene lost 5 bases and the J gene lost 4 bases, with 16 bases spanning the gap.

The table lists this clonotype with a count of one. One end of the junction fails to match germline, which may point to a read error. CDR3 sequence reads: CASSERQWEGRKTQYF. For the CDR3, the DNA is TGTGCCAGCAGTGAGCGACAGTGGGAGGGGAGAAAGACACAGTACTTC. V and J are TRBV6-1 and TRBJ2-5; 7 bases align to TRBD2. The germline CDR1 and CDR2 sequences are MNHNS and SASEGT. The CDR3 sequence is 16 residues long.

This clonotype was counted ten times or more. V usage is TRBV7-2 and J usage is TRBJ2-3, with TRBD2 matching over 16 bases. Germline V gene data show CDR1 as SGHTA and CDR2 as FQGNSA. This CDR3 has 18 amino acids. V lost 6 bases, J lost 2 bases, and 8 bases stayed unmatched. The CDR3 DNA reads TGTGCCAGCAGAAGGACCGGGACTAGCGGGAGGGCCACAGATACGCAGTATTTT. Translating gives CASRRTGTSGRATDTQYF.

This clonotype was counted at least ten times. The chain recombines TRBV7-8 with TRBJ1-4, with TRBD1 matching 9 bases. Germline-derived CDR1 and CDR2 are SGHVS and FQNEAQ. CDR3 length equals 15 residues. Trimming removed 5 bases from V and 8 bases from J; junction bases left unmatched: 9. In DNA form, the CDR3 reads TGTGCCAGCAGCCCGCTACAGGGGGCCTGGGAAAAACTGTTTTTT. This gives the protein CASSPLQGAWEKLFF.

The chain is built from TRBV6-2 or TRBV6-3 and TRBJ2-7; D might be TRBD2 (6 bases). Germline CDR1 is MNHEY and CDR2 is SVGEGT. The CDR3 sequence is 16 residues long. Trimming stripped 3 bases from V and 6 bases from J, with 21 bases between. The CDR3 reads CASSYMGGIFPGEQYF. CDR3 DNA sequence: TGTGCCAGCAGTTATATGGGCGGGATATTCCCTGGCGAGCAGTACTTC.

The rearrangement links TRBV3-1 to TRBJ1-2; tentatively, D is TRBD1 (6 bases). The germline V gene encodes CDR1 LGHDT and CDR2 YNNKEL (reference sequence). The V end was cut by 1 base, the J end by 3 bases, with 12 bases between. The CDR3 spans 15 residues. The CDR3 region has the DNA TGTGCCAGCAGCCAAGTCACGACAGGCCACTATGGCTACACCTTC. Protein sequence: CASSQVTTGHYGYTF.

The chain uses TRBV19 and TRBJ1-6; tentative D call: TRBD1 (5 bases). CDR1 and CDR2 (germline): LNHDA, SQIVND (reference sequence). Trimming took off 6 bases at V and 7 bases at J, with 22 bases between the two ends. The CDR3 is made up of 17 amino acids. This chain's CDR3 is CASRSENRDSSNSPLHF. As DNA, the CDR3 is TGTGCCAGTAGATCCGAGAACCGGGACTCTTCCAATTCACCCCTCCACTTT.

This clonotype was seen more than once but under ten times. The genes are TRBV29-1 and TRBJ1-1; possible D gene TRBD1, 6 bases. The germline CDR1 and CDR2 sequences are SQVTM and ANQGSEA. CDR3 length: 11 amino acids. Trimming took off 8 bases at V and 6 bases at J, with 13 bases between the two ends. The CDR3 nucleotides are TGCAGCTTTCTAGGGGGGCCTGAAGCTTTCTTT. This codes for CSFLGGPEAFF.

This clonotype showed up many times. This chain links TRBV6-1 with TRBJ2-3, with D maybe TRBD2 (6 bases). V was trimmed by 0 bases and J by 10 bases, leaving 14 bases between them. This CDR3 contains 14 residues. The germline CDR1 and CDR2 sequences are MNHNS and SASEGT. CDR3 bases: TGTGCCAGCAGTGAAGCTAGCGGCGGAGGGGCGCAGTATTTT. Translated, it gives CASSEASGGGAQYF.

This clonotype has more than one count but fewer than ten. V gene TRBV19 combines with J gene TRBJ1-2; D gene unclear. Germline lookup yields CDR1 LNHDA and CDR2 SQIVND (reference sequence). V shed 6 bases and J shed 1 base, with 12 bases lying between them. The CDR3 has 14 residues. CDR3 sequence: CASRRNSLNYGYTF. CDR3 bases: TGTGCCAGTAGGAGGAACAGCCTTAACTATGGCTACACCTTC.

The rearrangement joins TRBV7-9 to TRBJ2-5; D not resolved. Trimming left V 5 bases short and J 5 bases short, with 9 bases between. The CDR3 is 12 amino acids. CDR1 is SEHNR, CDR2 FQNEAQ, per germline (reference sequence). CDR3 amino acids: CASSADWETQYF. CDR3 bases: TGTGCCAGCAGCGCAGACTGGGAGACCCAGTACTTC.

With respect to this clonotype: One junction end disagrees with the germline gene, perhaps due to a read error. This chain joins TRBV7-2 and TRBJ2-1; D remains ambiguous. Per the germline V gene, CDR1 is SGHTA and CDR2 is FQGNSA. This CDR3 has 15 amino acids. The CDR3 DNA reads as TGTGCCAGCAGCTTAGAAGTCAGCTCCTACAATGAGCAGTCCTTC. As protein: CASSLEVSSYNEQSF.

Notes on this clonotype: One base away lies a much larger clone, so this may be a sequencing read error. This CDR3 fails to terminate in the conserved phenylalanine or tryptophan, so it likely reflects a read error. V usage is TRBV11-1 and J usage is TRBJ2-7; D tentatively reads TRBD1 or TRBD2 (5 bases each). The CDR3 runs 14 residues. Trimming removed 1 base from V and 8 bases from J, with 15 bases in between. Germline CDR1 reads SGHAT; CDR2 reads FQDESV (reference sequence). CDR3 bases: TGTGCCAGCAGCTTAGAGAGCGGAAGGGGTAAGCAGTACTTA. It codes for CASSLESGRGKQYL.

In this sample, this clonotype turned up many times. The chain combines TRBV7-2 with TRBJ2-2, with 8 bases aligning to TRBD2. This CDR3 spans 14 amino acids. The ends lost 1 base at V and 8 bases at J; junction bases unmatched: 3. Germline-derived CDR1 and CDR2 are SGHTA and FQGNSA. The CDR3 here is CASSLVAGRGELFF. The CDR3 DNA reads TGTGCCAGCAGCTTAGTAGCGGGAAGGGGGGAGCTGTTTTTT.

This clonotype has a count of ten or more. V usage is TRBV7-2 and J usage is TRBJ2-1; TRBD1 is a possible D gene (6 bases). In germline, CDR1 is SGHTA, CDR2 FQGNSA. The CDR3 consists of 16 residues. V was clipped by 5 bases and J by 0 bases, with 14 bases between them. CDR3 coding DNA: TGTGCCAGCAGCGCGGTCGGGACATCCTCCTACAATGAGCAGTTCTTC. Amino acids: CASSAVGTSSYNEQFF.

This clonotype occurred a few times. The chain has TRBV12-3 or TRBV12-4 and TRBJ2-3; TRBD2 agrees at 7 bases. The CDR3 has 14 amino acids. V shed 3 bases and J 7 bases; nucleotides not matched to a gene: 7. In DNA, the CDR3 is TGTGCCAGCAGTTTTCCGGCTAGCGGTAATACGCAGTATTTT. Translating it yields CASSFPASGNTQYF.

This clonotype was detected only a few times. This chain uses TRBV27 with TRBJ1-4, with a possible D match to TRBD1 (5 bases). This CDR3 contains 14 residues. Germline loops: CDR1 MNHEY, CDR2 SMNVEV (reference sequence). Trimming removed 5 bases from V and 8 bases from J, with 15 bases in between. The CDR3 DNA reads TGTGCCAGCAGTCTAGTAGGGGCGGGAGAAAAACTGTTTTTT. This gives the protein CASSLVGAGEKLFF.

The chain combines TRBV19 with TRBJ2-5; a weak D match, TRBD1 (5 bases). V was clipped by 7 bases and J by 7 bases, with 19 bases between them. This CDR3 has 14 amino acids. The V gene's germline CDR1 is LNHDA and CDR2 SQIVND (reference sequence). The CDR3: CASTSTVGRGTQYF. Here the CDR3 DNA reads TGTGCCAGTACCTCGACAGTCGGACGTGGGACCCAGTACTTC.

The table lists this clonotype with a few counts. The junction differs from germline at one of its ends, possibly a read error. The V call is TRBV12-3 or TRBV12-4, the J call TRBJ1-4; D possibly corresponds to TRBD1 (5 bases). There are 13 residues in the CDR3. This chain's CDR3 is CASSFSQGGMALF. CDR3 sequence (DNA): TGTGCCAGCAGTTTTTCCCAGGGCGGGATGGCCCTTTTT.

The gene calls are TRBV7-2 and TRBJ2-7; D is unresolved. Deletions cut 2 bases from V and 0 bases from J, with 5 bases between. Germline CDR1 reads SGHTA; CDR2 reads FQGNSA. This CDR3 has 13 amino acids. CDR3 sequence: CASSLSPSYEQYV. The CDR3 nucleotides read TGTGCCAGCAGCTTATCCCCCTCCTACGAGCAGTACGTC.

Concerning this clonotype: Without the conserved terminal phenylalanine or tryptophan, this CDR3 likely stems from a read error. The CDR3 DNA is TGTGCCAGCAGCTTTGCCGTATACAAAGAAACCCAGTACTTA. Its protein is CASSFAVYKETQYL. This sequence joins TRBV7-2 and TRBJ2-5, with D uncertain. The CDR3 is 14 residues long. CDR1 and CDR2 (germline): SGHTA, FQGNSA.

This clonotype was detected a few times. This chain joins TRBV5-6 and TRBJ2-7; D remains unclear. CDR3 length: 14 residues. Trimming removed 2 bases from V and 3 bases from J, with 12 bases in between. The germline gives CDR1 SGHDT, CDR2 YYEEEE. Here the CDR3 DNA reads TGTGCCAGCAGCTTCGGTAGTGGGATCTACGAGCAGTACTTC. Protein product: CASSFGSGIYEQYF.

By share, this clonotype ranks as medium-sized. The CDR3 DNA is TGTGCCACCTTCGCGATCTACAATGAGCAGTTCTTC. It is translated as CATFAIYNEQFF. This sequence joins TRBV7-2 and TRBJ2-1; no firm D call. The CDR3 spans 12 residues. V lost 10 bases, J lost 3 bases, and 10 bases lay in between. Germline V gene sequence: CDR1 SGHTA, CDR2 FQGNSA.

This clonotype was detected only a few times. Here the CDR3 DNA reads TGTGCCAGCAGTTTAACAGGGAGCCCTGGAAACACCATATATTTT. It is translated as CASSLTGSPGNTIYF. This chain joins TRBV6-6 and TRBJ1-3, with a weak D call TRBD1 (6 bases). The CDR3 runs to 15 residues. V gave up 4 bases and J gave up 2 bases, with 12 bases separating them. The V gene's germline CDR1 is MNHNY and CDR2 SVGAGI (reference sequence).

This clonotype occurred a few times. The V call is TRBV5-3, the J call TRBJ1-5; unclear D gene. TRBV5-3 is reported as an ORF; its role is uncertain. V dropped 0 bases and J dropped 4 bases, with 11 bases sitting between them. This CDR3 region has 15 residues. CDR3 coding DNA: TGTGCCAGAAGCTTGGCTGTTGACAAAAATCAGCCCCAGCATTTT. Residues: CARSLAVDKNQPQHF.